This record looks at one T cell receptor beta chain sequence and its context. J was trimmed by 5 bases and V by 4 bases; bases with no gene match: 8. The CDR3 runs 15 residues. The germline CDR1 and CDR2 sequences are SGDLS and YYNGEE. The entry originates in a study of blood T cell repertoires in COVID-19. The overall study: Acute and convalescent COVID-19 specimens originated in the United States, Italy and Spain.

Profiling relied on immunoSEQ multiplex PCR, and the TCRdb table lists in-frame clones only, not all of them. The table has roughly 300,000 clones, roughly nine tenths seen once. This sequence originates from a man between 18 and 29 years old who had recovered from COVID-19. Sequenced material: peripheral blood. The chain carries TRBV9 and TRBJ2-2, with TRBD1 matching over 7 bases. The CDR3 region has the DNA TGTGCCAGCAGCTCACAGGGGTCGTGGACCGGGGAGCTGTTTTTT. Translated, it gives CASSSQGSWTGELFF.